Following are 11 T cell receptor beta chains from one sample sequenced in a study of memory CD4+ T cells and cytomegalovirus serostatus. TCRdb's table, derived via immunoSEQ multiplex PCR, lists solely in-frame clones and lacks some. This table has about 54,000 clones, roughly 79% appearing once. The sort gate was single viable CD3+CD4+CD8-CD45RO+ cells for memory CD4+ T cells. Sequences were obtained from memory CD4+ T cells from blood. All receptors come from an adult in good health and CMV-seronegative.

This clone was seen only a few times. This chain's CDR3 is CSLPGRGRGTDTQYF. The DNA for the CDR3 is TGCAGCCTCCCGGGGAGGGGGAGGGGAACAGATACGCAGTATTTT. The gene calls are TRBV29-1 and TRBJ2-3, with D possibly TRBD2 on 7 matching bases. CDR1 and CDR2 from the germline V gene are SQVTM and ANQGSEA. This CDR3 comprises 15 residues. Trimming stripped 8 bases from V and 3 bases from J, with 21 bases between.

This chain connects TRBV7-8 to TRBJ1-1; 7 bases are a match to TRBD1. With V trimmed by 8 bases and J by 3 bases, 15 bases remained unmatched. The V gene's germline CDR1 is SGHVS and CDR2 FQNEAQ. This CDR3 contains 16 residues. Written as DNA, the CDR3 is TGTGCCAGCCGTCTTACCCCGGGACAGAGATACACTGAAGCTTTCTTT. Its translation is CASRLTPGQRYTEAFF.

The chain carries TRBV6-5 and TRBJ2-1, with D perhaps TRBD2 (6 bases). The CDR3 runs to 14 residues. Trimming took off 6 bases at V and 2 bases at J, with 11 bases between the two ends. The germline V gene encodes CDR1 MNHEY and CDR2 SVGAGI. Here the CDR3 DNA reads TGTGCCAGCAGGCGGGACCAACCCTACAATGAGCAGTTCTTC. It yields the protein CASRRDQPYNEQFF.

This chain joins TRBV5-1 and TRBJ1-1, with D hard to call. This CDR3 has 14 amino acids. Trimming removed 0 bases from V and 3 bases from J, with 9 bases in between. CDR1 and CDR2 from the germline V gene are SGHRS and YFSETQ. CDR3 loop: CASSLGFRDTEAFF. The DNA for the CDR3 is TGCGCCAGCAGCTTGGGGTTTAGAGACACTGAAGCTTTCTTT.

The V and J genes are TRBV30 and TRBJ1-1; D may be TRBD1 (6 bases). The ends were cut back, 0 bases at V and 0 bases at J, with 17 bases in the middle. CDR3 size: 17 residues. Germline lookup yields CDR1 GTSNPN and CDR2 SVGIG (reference sequence). CDR3: CAWSVQGAGYMNTEAFF. The CDR3 nucleotides are TGTGCCTGGAGTGTACAGGGAGCGGGGTACATGAACACTGAAGCTTTCTTT.

The V call is TRBV7-9, the J call TRBJ2-4; D gene ambiguous. The CDR3 has 12 amino acids. The V end lost 5 bases, the J end lost 9 bases, and 11 bases lay between the germline ends. Germline V gene lookup returns CDR1 SEHNR and CDR2 FQNEAQ (reference sequence). This CDR3 reads CASSQVGPIQYF. DNA of the CDR3: TGTGCCAGCAGCCAGGTCGGTCCCATTCAGTACTTC.

The chain employs TRBV30 and TRBJ1-2; no clear D gene. The CDR3 has 15 residues. The germline V gene encodes CDR1 GTSNPN and CDR2 SVGIG (reference sequence). V lost 0 bases and J 0 bases, leaving 11 bases between the germline ends. The CDR3 protein is CAWSVRAASNYGYTF. The CDR3 nucleotides read TGTGCCTGGAGTGTACGGGCAGCGTCTAACTATGGCTACACCTTC.

The chain joins TRBV28 to TRBJ2-3, with D perhaps given as TRBD1 or TRBD2 (5 bases each). Germline CDR1 and CDR2: MDHEN and SYDVKM. The CDR3 spans 16 residues. Deletions cut 3 bases from V and 3 bases from J, with 16 bases between. The CDR3 DNA reads as TGTGCCAGCAGTTTTAATAGAGGGGCGTTAACAGATACGCAGTATTTT. Translation: CASSFNRGALTDTQYF.

This rearrangement joins TRBV5-1 to TRBJ2-7; D is possibly TRBD1 (6 bases). V lost 3 bases and J lost 2, with 12 bases in between. CDR1 and CDR2 (germline): SGHRS, YFSETQ. This CDR3 comprises 14 residues. The CDR3 coding sequence is TGCGCCAGCAGCTCCAAACAGGGAGCCTACGAGCAGTACTTC. It is translated as CASSSKQGAYEQYF.

The chain is built from TRBV4-3 and TRBJ1-2, with TRBD1 identical over 10 bases. The CDR3 totals 15 residues. V lost 1 base to trimming and J lost 8 bases; unmatched junction nucleotides: 7. Germline-derived CDR1 and CDR2 are LGHNA and YSLEER. CDR3 amino acids: CASSQAHRDRGGYTF. The CDR3 DNA is TGCGCCAGCAGCCAAGCACACCGGGACAGGGGAGGCTACACCTTC.

The V call is TRBV11-2, the J call TRBJ1-1; no reliable D call. CDR3 length: 15 amino acids. The ends were cut back, 2 bases at V and 3 bases at J, with 13 bases in the middle. The germline CDR1 and CDR2 sequences are SGHAT and FQNNGV. The CDR3 is CASSLSVGTHTEAFF. In DNA, the CDR3 is TGTGCCAGCAGCTTATCTGTGGGTACACACACTGAAGCTTTCTTT. The entire variable domain, with the rest obtained from reference TRBV11-2 and TRBJ1-1, is as follows: EAGVAQSPRYKIIEKRQSVAFWCNPISGHATLYWYQQILGQGPKLLIQFQNNGVVDDSQLPKDRFSAERLKGVDSTLKIQPAKLEDSAVYLCASSLSVGTHTEAFFGQGTRLTVV.